This T cell receptor (beta chain) was captured in a study of blood T cell repertoires in COVID-19. Libraries were prepared by immunoSEQ multiplex PCR; TCRdb keeps only in-frame clonotypes and omits some of them. The sample includes some 250,000 clones, over 65% of them seen just once. This CDR3 has 16 residues. CDR1 LNHDA and CDR2 SQIVND come from the germline V gene (reference sequence). Trimming took off 9 bases at V and 0 bases at J, with 18 bases between the two ends. The chain uses TRBV19 and TRBJ1-3; maybe TRBD1 (6 bases). The origin of this receptor is a woman aged 80 or over with acute or convalescent COVID-19. Sequencing used peripheral blood. CDR3 coding DNA: TGTGCCAGCACGAACAGGGTTCTGACCTCTGGAAACACCATATATTTT. Translating gives CASTNRVLTSGNTIYF.